The subject of this entry is one T cell receptor (beta chain). The data belong to a study of blood T cell repertoires in COVID-19. As for the study in general: COVID-19 samples, acute and convalescent, were from the United States, Italy and Spain. T cells, B-cell-depleted T cells, or PBMCs supplied cDNA or gDNA.

How the authors handled the data: Reference gene primer amplification in the assay estimated nucleated cell counts. The table came from immunoSEQ multiplex PCR; TCRdb's copy has only in-frame clones and leaves some out. Clone size and V and J calls were adopted from that table, with D and trimming inferred from the DNA. Among 150,000 to 200,000 clones listed, about 76% were seen once. Trimming shortened V by 4 bases and J by 4 bases, and 14 bases separated the two germline ends. CDR1 is SGHTS and CDR2 is YDEGEE in the germline V gene. This CDR3 comprises 14 residues. Enrollment of patients from Seattle took place during active infection, with longitudinal follow-up.

This chain connects TRBV5-8 to TRBJ1-2, with TRBD1 as a possible D gene (6 bases). The sequence derives from a woman between 40 and 50 years old with COVID-19, enrolled during active disease. The sequencing sample was made of peripheral blood. Here the CDR3 reads CASSPGQRAYGYTF. Here the CDR3 DNA reads TGTGCCAGCAGCCCTGGACAGAGGGCCTATGGCTACACCTTC. The complete variable domain, with remaining parts taken from reference TRBV5-8 and TRBJ1-2, reads EAGVTQSPTHLIKTRGQQATLRCSPISGHTSVYWYQQALGLGLQFLLWYDEGEERNRGNFPPRFSGRQFPNYSSELNVNALELEDSALYLCASSPGQRAYGYTFGSGTRLTVV.